This TCR beta chain came from a study of blood T cells in healthy people across ages. Primers used in a second PCR of about 7 to 11 cycles were a sample-barcoded 5' primer and a J-beta primer mix. TCRdb recomputed calls from the 5' RACE reads with MiXCR, one row per CDR3 protein. This sample has over a million distinct CDR3 sequences, with roughly a quarter found just once. Trimming cost V 2 bases and J 2 bases, with 17 bases left between them. The CDR3 is 17 residues long. Germline CDR1 and CDR2: SGDLS and YYNGEE. The same data also went into a second study, on T cells of mothers and their children.

The material sequenced was blood. J is TRBJ1-3 and V is TRBV9; D is possibly TRBD1 (5 bases). This TCR came from a girl aged 2-10 years in good health. The CDR3 reads CASSVLPEGLPGNTIYF. DNA of the CDR3: TGTGCCAGCAGCGTCCTACCGGAGGGACTCCCTGGAAACACCATATATTTT. Using reference TRBV9 and TRBJ1-3 for the parts outside the CDR3, the full variable domain is DSGVTQTPKHLITATGQRVTLRCSPRSGDLSVYWYQQSLDQGLQFLIQYYNGEERAKGNILERFSAQQFPDLHSELNLSSLELGDSALYFCASSVLPEGLPGNTIYFGEGSWLTVV.